The clone carrying this T cell receptor (beta chain) was seen a single time. Its antigen is as yet unknown. The sample comes from a study of cytomegalovirus exposure and HLA in healthy donors. As for the study in general: Roughly 80 million unique TCRs from HLA-typed donors made up an early data release.

Study results and caveats: Across donors, most TCRs were seen rarely, yet some public ones were widespread. Presence/absence analysis assumed near-uniform sequencing depth across donors. Earlier analysis looked at TCR beta V segments, and most were productive about 90% or about 30% of the time.

The CDR3 totals 14 residues. Per the germline V gene, CDR1 is MNHEY and CDR2 is SMNVEV (reference sequence). With 2 bases clipped from V and 8 bases from J, the junction kept 4 bases outside the gene matches. 60 Vbeta and 13 Jbeta primers were used in PCR. Produced via immunoSEQ multiplex PCR; TCRdb's table is partial and in-frame only. The data contain over 150,000 clones, approximately 69% of them singletons. J is TRBJ1-4 and V is TRBV27, with 8 bases aligning to TRBD1. This sequence was found in a man between 25 and 39 years old in good health and CMV-seronegative. The specimen sequenced was PBMCs. The CDR3 is CASSLQGAGEKLFF. CDR3 in DNA: TGTGCCAGCAGTTTACAGGGGGCGGGGGAAAAACTGTTTTTT.